The following is a T cell receptor beta chain sequence with its context. What it binds is unknown. This entry belongs to a study of OX40 agonist ivuxolimab in advanced cancers. At the level of the study: Partial responses were recorded for three patients, including one with hepatocellular carcinoma and two with cutaneous melanoma. Notes on the study in general: The study observed clonal expansion of CD4+ and CD8+ blood T cells by week 6 at 0.1 to 3.0 mg/kg.

The CDR3 contains 15 residues. The V and J ends lost 3 bases and 4 bases, in that order; junction bases with no gene match: 8. Germline V CDR1 and CDR2: LNHNV, YYDKDF (reference sequence). The data were produced by immunoSEQ multiplex PCR, yet TCRdb's version contains in-frame clones alone and is incomplete. The sample consists of about 83,000 clones, about 85% of them appearing once. Sequencing used CD4+ or CD8+ T cells sorted from blood, obtained in a trial of the OX40 agonist ivuxolimab. The chain combines TRBV15 with TRBJ1-1; TRBD1 matches at 7 bases. The sequence was collected from an adult with an advanced solid tumor such as melanoma, head and neck, liver or kidney cancer. The CDR3 DNA follows: TGTGCCACCAGCAGGAGGACAGGCTATGGCACTGAAGCTTTCTTT. Translating it yields CATSRRTGYGTEAFF.